This T cell receptor (beta chain) was retrieved from a study of blood T cell repertoires in COVID-19. As for the study in general: Italy, Spain and the United States were the sources of the convalescent and acute COVID-19 samples. PBMCs, B-cell-depleted T cells, or T cells provided the cDNA or gDNA that made up the material.

Per germline, CDR1 SQVTM and CDR2 ANQGSEA. J lost 6 bases, V lost 7 bases, and 5 bases had no gene match. The CDR3 contains 11 residues. Per the study methods: Reference gene primer amplification gave estimated nucleated cell counts. Assay: immunoSEQ multiplex PCR; the TCRdb copy retains only in-frame clones and omits some. From that table come the V and J calls and clone size; the DNA was used to work out D and trimming. The sample comprises around 52,000 clones, approximately 90% of which are singletons, and approximately 28% rests with the top ten. The TCR was taken from a woman aged 80 or over with acute or convalescent COVID-19. The sequencing input was peripheral blood. The V call is TRBV29-1, the J call TRBJ1-2; TRBD1 matches 7 bases. CDR3 sequence: CSAGTVDGYTF. CDR3 bases: TGCAGCGCCGGGACAGTAGATGGCTACACCTTC.